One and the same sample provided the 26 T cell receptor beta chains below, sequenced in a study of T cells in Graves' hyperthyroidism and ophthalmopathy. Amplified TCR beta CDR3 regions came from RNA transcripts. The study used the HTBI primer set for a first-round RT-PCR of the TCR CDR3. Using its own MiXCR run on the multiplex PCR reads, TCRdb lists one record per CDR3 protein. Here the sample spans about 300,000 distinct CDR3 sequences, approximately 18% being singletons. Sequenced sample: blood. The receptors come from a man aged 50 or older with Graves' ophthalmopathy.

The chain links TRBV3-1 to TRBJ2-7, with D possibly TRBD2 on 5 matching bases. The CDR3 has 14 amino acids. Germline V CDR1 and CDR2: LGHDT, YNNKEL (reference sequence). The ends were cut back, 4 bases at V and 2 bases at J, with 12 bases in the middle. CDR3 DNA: TGTGCCAGCAGCCGGAGGACTGCTACCTACGAGCAGTACTTC. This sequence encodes CASSRRTATYEQYF.

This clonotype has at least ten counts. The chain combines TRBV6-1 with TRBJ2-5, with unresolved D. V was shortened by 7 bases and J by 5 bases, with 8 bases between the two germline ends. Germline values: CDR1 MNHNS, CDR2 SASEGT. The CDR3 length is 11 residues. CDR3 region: CASIEYETQYF. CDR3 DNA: TGTGCCAGCATCGAGTATGAGACCCAGTACTTC.

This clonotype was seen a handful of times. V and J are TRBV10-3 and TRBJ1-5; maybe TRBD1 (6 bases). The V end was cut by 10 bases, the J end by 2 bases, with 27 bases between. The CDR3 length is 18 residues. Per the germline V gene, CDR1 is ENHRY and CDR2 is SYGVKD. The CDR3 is CATSGARGQGQGNQPQHF. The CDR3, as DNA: TGTGCCACCTCGGGGGCCAGGGGCCAAGGGCAGGGCAATCAGCCCCAGCATTTT.

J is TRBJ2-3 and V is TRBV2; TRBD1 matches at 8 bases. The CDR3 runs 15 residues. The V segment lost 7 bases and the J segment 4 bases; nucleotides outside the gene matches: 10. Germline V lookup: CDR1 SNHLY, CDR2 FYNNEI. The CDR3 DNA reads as TGTGCCAGCACCCTCGGGACAGGATCTCCAGATACGCAGTATTTT. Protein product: CASTLGTGSPDTQYF. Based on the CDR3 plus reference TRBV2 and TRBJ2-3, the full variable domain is EPEVTQTPSHQVTQMGQEVILRCVPISNHLYFYWYRQILGQKVEFLVSFYNNEISEKSEIFDDQFSVERPDGSNFTLKIRSTKLEDSAMYFCASTLGTGSPDTQYFGPGTRLTVL.

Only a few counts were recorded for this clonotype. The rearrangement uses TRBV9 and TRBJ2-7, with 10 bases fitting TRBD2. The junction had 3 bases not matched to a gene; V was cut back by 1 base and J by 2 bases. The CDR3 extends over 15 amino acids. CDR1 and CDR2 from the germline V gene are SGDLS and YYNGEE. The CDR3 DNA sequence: TGTGCCAGCAGCGTAACTAGCGGGGCTACCTACGAGCAGTACTTC. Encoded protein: CASSVTSGATYEQYF.

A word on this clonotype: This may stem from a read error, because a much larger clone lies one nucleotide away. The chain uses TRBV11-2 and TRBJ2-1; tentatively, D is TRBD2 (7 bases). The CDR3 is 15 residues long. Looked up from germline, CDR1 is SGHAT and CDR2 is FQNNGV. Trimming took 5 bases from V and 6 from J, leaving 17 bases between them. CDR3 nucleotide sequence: TGTGCCAGCAGCCGACGGGGGGCAATTGGCAATGAGCAGTTCTTC. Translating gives CASSRRGAIGNEQFF.

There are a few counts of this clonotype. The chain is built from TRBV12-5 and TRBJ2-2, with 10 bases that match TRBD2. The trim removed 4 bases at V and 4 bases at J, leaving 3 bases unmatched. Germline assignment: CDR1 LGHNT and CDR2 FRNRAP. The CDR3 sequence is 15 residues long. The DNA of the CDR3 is TGTGCTAGTGGTTCTAGCGGGAGCATCACCGGGGAGCTGTTTTTT. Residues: CASGSSGSITGELFF.

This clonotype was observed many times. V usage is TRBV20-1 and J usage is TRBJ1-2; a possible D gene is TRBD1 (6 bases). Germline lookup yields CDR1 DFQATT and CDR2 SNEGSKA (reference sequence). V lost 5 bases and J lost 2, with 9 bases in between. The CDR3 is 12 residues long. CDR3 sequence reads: CSAPDRNYGYTF. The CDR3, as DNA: TGCAGTGCTCCGGACAGAAACTATGGCTACACCTTC.

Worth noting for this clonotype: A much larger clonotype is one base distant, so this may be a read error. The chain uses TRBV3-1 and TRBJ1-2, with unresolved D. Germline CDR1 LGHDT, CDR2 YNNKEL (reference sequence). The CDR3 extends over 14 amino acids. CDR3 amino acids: CAGSHAGGRFGYTF. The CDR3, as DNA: TGTGCCGGCAGCCACGCGGGTGGGCGCTTTGGCTACACCTTC. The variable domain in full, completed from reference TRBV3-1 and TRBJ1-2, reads DTAVSQTPKYLVTQMGNDKSIKCEQNLGHDTMYWYKQDSKKFLKIMFSYNNKELIINETVPNRFSPKSPDKAHLNLHINSLELGDSAVYFCAGSHAGGRFGYTFGSGTRLTVV.

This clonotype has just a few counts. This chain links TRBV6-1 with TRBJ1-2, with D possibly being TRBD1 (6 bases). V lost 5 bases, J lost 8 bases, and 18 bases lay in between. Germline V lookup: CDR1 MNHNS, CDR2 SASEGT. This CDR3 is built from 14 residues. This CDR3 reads CASSSIDRPWGYTF. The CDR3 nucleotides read TGTGCCAGCAGTTCCATAGACAGGCCTTGGGGCTACACCTTC.

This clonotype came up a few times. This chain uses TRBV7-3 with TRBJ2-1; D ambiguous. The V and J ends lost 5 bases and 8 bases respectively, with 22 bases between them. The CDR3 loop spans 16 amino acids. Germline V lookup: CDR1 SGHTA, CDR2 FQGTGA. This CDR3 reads CASSATTPAVLDEQFF. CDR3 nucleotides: TGTGCCAGCAGCGCTACAACTCCGGCGGTGCTGGATGAGCAGTTCTTC.

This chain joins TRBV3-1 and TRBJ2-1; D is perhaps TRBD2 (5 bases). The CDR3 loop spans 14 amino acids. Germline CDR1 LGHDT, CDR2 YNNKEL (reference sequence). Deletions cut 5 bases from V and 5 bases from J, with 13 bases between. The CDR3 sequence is CASSLNPGNNEQFF. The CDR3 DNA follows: TGTGCCAGCAGCTTAAACCCGGGGAACAATGAGCAGTTCTTC.

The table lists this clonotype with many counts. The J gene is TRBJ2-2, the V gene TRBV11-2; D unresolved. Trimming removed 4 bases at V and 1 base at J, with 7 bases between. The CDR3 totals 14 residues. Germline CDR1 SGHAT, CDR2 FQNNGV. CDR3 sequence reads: CASSSHRNTGELFF. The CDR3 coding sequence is TGTGCCAGCAGCTCCCACAGGAACACCGGGGAGCTGTTTTTT.

CDR3 coding DNA: TGTGCCAGCAGCACGGGACAGGTCATGAACACTGAAGCTTTCTTT. Residues: CASSTGQVMNTEAFF. This chain connects TRBV7-9 to TRBJ1-1; 8 nucleotides match TRBD1. The CDR3 covers 15 residues. With 5 bases clipped from V and 0 bases from J, the junction kept 5 bases outside the gene matches. Germline CDR1 reads SEHNR; CDR2 reads FQNEAQ (reference sequence).

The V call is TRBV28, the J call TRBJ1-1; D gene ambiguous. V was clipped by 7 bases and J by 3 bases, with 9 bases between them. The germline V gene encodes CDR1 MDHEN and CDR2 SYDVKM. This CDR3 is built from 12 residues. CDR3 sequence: CASTQADTEAFF. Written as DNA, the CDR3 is TGTGCCAGCACTCAGGCGGACACTGAAGCTTTCTTT.

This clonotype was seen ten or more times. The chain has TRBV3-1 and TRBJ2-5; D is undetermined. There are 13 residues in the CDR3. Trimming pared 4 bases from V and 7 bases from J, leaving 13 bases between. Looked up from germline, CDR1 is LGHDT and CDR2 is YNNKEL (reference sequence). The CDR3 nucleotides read TGTGCCAGCAGCCCCCGGTACCACGGGACCCAGTACTTC. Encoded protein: CASSPRYHGTQYF.

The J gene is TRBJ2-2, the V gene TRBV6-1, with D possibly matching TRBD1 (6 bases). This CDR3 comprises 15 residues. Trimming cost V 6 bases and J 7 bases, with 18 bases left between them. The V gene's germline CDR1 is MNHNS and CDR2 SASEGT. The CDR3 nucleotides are TGTGCCAGCAGCCGTACAGGGATCGTTGTCGGGGAGCTGTTTTTT. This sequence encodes CASSRTGIVVGELFF.

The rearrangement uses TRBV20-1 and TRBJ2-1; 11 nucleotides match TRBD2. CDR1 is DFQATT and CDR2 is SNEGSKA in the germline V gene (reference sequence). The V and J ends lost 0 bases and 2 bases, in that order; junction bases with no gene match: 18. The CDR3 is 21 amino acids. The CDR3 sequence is CSARDLRDRLAGGGPYNEQFF. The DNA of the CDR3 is TGCAGTGCTAGAGACCTTCGGGACCGCTTAGCGGGAGGGGGGCCCTACAATGAGCAGTTCTTC.

The CDR3 is CASSFDSGELFF. DNA for the CDR3: TGTGCCAGCAGTTTCGATAGCGGGGAGCTGTTTTTT. The chain is built from TRBV12-3 or TRBV12-4 and TRBJ2-2; D not resolved. This CDR3 region has 12 residues. V was cut by 3 bases and J by 7 bases, with 6 bases left in between.

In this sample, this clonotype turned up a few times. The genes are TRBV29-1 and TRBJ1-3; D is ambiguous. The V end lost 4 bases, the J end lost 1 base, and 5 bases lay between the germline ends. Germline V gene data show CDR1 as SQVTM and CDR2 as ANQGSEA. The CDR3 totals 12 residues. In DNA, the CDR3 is TGCAGCGTTGGGTATTCTGGAAACACCATATATTTT. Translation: CSVGYSGNTIYF. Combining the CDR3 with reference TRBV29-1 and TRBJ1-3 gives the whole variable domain SAVISQKPSRDICQRGTSLTIQCQVDSQVTMMFWYRQQPGQSLTLIATANQGSEATYESGFVIDKFPISRPNLTFSTLTVSNMSPEDSSIYLCSVGYSGNTIYFGEGSWLTVV.

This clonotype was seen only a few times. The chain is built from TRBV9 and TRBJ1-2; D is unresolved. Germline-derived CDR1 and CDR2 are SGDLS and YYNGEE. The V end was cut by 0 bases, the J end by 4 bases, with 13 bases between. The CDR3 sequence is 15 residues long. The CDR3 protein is CASSVDVHATYGYTF. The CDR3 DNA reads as TGTGCCAGCAGCGTAGATGTCCACGCTACCTATGGCTACACCTTC.

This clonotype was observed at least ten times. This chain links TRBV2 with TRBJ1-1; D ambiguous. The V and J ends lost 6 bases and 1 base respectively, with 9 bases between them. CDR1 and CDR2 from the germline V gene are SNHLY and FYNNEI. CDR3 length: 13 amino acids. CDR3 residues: CASSEDWNTEAFF. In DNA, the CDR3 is TGTGCCAGCAGCGAGGACTGGAACACTGAAGCTTTCTTT.

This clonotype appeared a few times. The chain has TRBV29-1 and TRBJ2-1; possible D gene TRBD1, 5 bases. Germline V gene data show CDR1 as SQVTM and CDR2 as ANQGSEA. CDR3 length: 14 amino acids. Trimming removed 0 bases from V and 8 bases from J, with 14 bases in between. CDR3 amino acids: CSVEDAQDLDEQFF. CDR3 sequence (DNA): TGCAGCGTTGAAGATGCACAGGATTTAGATGAGCAGTTCTTC.

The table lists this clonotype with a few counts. The CDR3 region has the DNA TGTGCCAGCATGATCCGACCGGACAGCAATCAGCCCCAGCATTTT. This codes for CASMIRPDSNQPQHF. The chain has TRBV6-1 and TRBJ1-5; D ambiguous. V gave up 7 bases and J gave up 1 base, with 14 bases separating them. The CDR3 has 15 amino acids. The germline gives CDR1 MNHNS, CDR2 SASEGT.

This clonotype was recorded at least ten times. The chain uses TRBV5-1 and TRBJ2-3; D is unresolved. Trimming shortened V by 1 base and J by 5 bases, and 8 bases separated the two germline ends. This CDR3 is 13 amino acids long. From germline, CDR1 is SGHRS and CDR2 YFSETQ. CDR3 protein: CASSLSSRDTQYF. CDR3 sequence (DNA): TGCGCCAGCAGCTTGTCCAGTCGAGATACGCAGTATTTT.

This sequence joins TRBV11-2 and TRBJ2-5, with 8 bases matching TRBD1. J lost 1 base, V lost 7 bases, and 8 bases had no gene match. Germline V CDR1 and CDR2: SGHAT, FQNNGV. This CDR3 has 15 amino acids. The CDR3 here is CASNGLGQGQETQYF. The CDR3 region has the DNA TGTGCCAGCAACGGCCTTGGACAGGGCCAAGAGACCCAGTACTTC.